This TCR beta chain was obtained from a study of blood T cell repertoires in COVID-19. The overall study: COVID-19 samples, acute and convalescent, were from the United States, Italy and Spain. PBMCs, B-cell-depleted T cells, or T cells provided the cDNA or gDNA that made up the material.

Profiling relied on immunoSEQ multiplex PCR, and the TCRdb table lists in-frame clones only, not all of them. The table includes 290,000 or so clones, roughly 87% detected once. This sequence originates from a man younger than 30 with active or convalescent COVID-19. The sample comprised peripheral blood.

The CDR3 nucleotides read TGCGCCAGCAGCTTGGAGCCCGGGAACTATGGCTACACCTTC. This sequence encodes CASSLEPGNYGYTF. This rearrangement joins TRBV5-1 to TRBJ1-2; D call uncertain. The CDR3 is made up of 14 amino acids. Trimming removed 0 bases at V and 2 bases at J, with 8 bases between. The germline CDR1 and CDR2 sequences are SGHRS and YFSETQ.